This T cell receptor (beta chain) was found in a study of shared clonotypes between healthy human individuals. About the research overall: Three plates each covered CD4 naive and memory; CD8 naive two, CD8 memory one.

Around 32,000 T cell genomes, or about 190 ng DNA, went into the sorted-subset replicate PCRs. Sequencing was performed with immunoSEQ multiplex PCR; in TCRdb, only in-frame clones are kept and a portion is missing. The sample holds about 2.4 million clones; 93% are singletons and the top ten take around 0.4%. V gave up 0 bases and J gave up 7 bases; unmatched junction bases: 10. Germline V gene data show CDR1 as SGHRS and CDR2 as YFSETQ. The CDR3 sequence is 16 residues long. The sequenced sample consisted of naive CD4+ T cells from PBMCs. Subset in this sample: CD45RA+ positively selected. This chain links TRBV5-1 with TRBJ2-3, with TRBD2 matching 8 bases. The sequence derives from a man aged 18 to 35 in good health. Some clones in this sample may be carry-over from other donors' samples. In DNA, the CDR3 is TGCGCCAGCAGCTTGGGCCCTCGAGCGGGAGATCATACGCAGTATTTT. Translated: CASSLGPRAGDHTQYF.